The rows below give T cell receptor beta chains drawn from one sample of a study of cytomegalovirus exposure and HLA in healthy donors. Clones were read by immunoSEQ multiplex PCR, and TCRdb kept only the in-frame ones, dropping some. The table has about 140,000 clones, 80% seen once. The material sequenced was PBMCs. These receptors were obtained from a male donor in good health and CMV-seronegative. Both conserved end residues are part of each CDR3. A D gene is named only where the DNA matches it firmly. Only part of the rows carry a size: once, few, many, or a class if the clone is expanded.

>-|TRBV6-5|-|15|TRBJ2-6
CASSRLYSGANVLTF
TGTGCCAGCAGTCGTCTTTACTCTGGGGCCAACGTCCTGACTTTC
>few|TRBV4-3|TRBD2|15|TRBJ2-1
CASSQGTSGVNEQFF
TGCGCCAGCAGCCAAGGGACTAGCGGGGTCAATGAGCAGTTCTTC
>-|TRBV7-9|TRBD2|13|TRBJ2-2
CASSGAGPGELFF
TGTGCCAGCAGCGGAGCGGGACCGGGGGAGCTGTTTTTT
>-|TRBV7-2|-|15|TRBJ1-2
CASSLSYLDSYGYTF
TGTGCCAGCAGCCTCTCCTACCTAGATTCATATGGCTACACCTTC
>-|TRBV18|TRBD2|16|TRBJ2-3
CASSPPERGWTDTQYF
TGTGCCAGCTCACCACCGGAGCGGGGATGGACAGATACGCAGTATTTT
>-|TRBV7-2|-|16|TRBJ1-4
CASSFVGGGSNEKLFF
TGTGCCAGCAGCTTTGTGGGGGGAGGTTCTAATGAAAAACTGTTTTTT
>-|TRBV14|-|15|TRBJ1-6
CASSPGRGRNSPLHF
TGTGCCAGCAGCCCTGGGAGGGGTCGTAATTCACCCCTCCACTTT
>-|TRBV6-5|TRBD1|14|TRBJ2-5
CATGTGAFQETQYF
TGTGCTACGGGGACAGGGGCCTTCCAAGAGACCCAGTACTTC
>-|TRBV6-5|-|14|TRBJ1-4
CASSPVEANEKLFF
TGTGCCAGCAGTCCCGTGGAGGCTAATGAAAAACTGTTTTTT
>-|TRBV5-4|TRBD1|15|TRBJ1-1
CASSPADRGGTEAFF
TGTGCCAGCAGCCCCGCGGACAGGGGAGGCACTGAAGCTTTCTTT
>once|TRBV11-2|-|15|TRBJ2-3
CASSLGSGVTDTQYF
TGTGCCAGCAGCTTAGGGTCAGGGGTTACAGATACGCAGTATTTT
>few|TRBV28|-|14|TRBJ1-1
CASSATRGFLEAFF
TGTGCCAGCAGCGCGACACGGGGTTTCCTCGAAGCTTTCTTT
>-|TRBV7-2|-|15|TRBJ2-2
CASSLSTSNTGELFF
TGTGCCAGCAGCTTAAGTACTTCGAACACCGGGGAGCTGTTTTTT
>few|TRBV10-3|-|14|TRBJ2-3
CAISEWGGADTQYF
TGTGCCATCAGTGAGTGGGGGGGCGCAGATACGCAGTATTTT
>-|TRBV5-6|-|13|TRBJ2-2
CASSPAGYGELFF
TGTGCCAGCAGCCCGGCCGGGTACGGGGAGCTGTTTTTT
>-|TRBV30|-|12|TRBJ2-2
CAWSVGSGELFF
TGTGCCTGGAGTGTCGGGTCCGGGGAGCTGTTTTTT
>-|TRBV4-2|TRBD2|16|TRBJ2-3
CASSQGLAGHTDTQYF
TGTGCCAGCAGCCAAGGGCTAGCGGGGCACACAGATACGCAGTATTTT
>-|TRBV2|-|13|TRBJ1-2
CASSDRGTYGYTF
TGTGCCAGCAGTGATCGGGGGACCTATGGCTACACCTTC
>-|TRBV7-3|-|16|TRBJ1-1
CASSLLATGPFTEAFF
TGTGCCAGCAGCTTACTGGCCACAGGGCCTTTCACTGAAGCTTTCTTT
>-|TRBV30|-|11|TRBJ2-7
CAWSQGNEQYF
TGTGCCTGGAGTCAGGGCAACGAGCAGTACTTC
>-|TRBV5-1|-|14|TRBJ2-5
CASSFDSSRETQYF
TGCGCCAGCAGCTTCGACAGTTCAAGGGAGACCCAGTACTTC
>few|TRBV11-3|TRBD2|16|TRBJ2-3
CASSDGGGGFPDTQYF
TGTGCCAGCAGCGACGGCGGGGGAGGTTTCCCAGATACGCAGTATTTT